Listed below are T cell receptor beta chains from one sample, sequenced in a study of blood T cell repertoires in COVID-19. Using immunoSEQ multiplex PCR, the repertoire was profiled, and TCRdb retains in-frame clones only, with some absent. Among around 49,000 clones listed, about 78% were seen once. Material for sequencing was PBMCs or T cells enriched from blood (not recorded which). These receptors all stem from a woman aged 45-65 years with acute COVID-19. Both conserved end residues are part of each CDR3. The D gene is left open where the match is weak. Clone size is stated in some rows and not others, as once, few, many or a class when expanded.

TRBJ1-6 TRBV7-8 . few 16 TGTGCCAGCAGCCCGCGACAGCTAACTTATAATTCACCCCTCCACTTT CASSPRQLTYNSPLHF
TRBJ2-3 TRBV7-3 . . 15 TGTGCCAGCAGCTTAATTGGCGGTTTCACAGATACGCAGTATTTT CASSLIGGFTDTQYF
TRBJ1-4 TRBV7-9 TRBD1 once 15 TGTGCCAGCAGCCCCGGGGGCAGGGGGAGAGAAAAACTGTTTTTT CASSPGGRGREKLFF
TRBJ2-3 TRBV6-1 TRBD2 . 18 TGTGCCAGCAGTGCCGAGGCGGGCGGGGGGGGGCTTACAGATACGCAGTATTTT CASSAEAGGGGLTDTQYF
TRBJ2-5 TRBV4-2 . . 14 TGTGCCAGCAGCCTGGGTGCGGGGTTAGAGACCCAGTACTTC CASSLGAGLETQYF
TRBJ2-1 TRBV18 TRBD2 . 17 TGTGCCAGCTCACCAGTGGACACCTCTAGCGGGGGGTCCCACCAGTTCTTC CASSPVDTSSGGSHQFF
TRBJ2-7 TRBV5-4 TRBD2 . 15 TGTGCCAGCAGCTTGGGTAGCGGGGGCTCCTACGAGCAGTACTTC CASSLGSGGSYEQYF
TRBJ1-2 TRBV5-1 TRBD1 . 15 TGCGCCAGCAGCCATCAGAGACAGGGACAGGATGGCTACACCTTC CASSHQRQGQDGYTF
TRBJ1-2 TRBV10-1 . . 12 TGCGCCAGCAGTGAGTTACGGCAGGGAAGAAACTTC CASSELRQGRNF
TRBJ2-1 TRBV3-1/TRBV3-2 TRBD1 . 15 TGTGCCAGCAGCCAAATGGGACAGCCCTACAATGAGCAGTTCTTC CASSQMGQPYNEQFF
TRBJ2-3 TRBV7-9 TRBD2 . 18 TGTGCCAGCAGCTTTAATAGCGGGGGGGCTGGTAGCACAGATACGCAGTATTTT CASSFNSGGAGSTDTQYF
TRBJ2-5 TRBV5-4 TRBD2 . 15 TGTGCCAGCAGCCCGGTAGCGGGGGGGAGGGAGACCCAGTACTTC CASSPVAGGRETQYF
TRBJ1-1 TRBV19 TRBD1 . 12 TGTGCCAGGGGACAGGGGCGCACTGAAGCTTTCTTT CARGQGRTEAFF
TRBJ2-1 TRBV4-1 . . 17 TGCGCCAGCAGCCAAGATGAGGGCGGGGCGGCCTACAATGAGCAGTTCTTC CASSQDEGGAAYNEQFF
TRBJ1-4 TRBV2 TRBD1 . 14 TGTGCCAGCAGACCGGGACAGGGACGGGGAAAACTGTTTTTT CASRPGQGRGKLFF
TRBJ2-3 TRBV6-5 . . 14 TGTGCCAGCAGCGACGGGGGACCCACAGATACGCAGTATTTT CASSDGGPTDTQYF
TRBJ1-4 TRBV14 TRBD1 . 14 TGTGCCAGCAGCCCCCCAGGGGGCGGCGAAAAACTGTTTTTT CASSPPGGGEKLFF
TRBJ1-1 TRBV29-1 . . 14 TGCAGCGTTGATTATGGGGGCGCGGGCACTGAAGCTTTCTTT CSVDYGGAGTEAFF
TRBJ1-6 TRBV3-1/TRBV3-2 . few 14 TGTGCCAGCAGCCAAGTAACAGAATCCTCACCCCTCCACTTT CASSQVTESSPLHF
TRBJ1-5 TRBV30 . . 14 TGTGCCTGGAGTGTGGGAGGGGTCAATCAGCCCCAGCATTTT CAWSVGGVNQPQHF
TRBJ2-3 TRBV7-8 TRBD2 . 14 TGTGCCAGCAAACTAGCGGGGGGGGGAAATACGCAGTATTTT CASKLAGGGNTQYF
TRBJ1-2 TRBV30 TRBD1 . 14 TGTGCCTGGAGTGCGGGACAGGGCTTTAATGGCTACACCTTC CAWSAGQGFNGYTF
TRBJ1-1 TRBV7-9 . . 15 TGTGCCAGCAGCTTAAGATCAGGGCGGAACACTGAAGCTTTCTTT CASSLRSGRNTEAFF
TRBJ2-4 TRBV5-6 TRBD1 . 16 TGTGCCAGCAGCAAAACAGGGGTCTCGGCCAAAAACATTCAGTACTTC CASSKTGVSAKNIQYF
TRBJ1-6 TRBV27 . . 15 TGTGCCAGCAGTTCGGGGTTTCCCTATAATTCACCCCTCCACTTT CASSSGFPYNSPLHF
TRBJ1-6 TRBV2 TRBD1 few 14 TGTGCCAGCACCCAGGGACAGAGGAATTCACCCCTCCACTTT CASTQGQRNSPLHF
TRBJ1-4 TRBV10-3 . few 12 TGTGCCATCAGACTCCGAAACGAAAAACTGTTTTTT CAIRLRNEKLFF
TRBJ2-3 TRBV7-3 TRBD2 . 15 TGTGCCAGCAGCAAAACTAGCGGGGCGACAGATACGCAGTATTTT CASSKTSGATDTQYF
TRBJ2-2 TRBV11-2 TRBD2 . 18 TGTGCCAGCAGCCAGGGACTAGCGGGGGGGCCCGCCACCGGGGAGCTGTTTTTT CASSQGLAGGPATGELFF
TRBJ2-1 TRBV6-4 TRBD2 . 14 TGTGCCAGCAGTGAATCCTTCGAGCGGGGGGAGCAGTTCTTC CASSESFERGEQFF
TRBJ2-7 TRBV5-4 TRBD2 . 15 TGTGCCAGCACCCTCGAGCGGGGTTTCTCCTACGAGCAGTACTTC CASTLERGFSYEQYF
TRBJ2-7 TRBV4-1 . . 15 TGCGCCAGCAGCTGGGGGCGTGGGGGGGCCTACGAGCAGTACTTC CASSWGRGGAYEQYF
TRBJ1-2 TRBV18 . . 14 TGTGCCAGCTCACCAGAATCAGGGGCGCGGGGCTACACCTTC CASSPESGARGYTF
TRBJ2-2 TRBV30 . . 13 TGTGCCTGGAGTGTAAAGGGGGCCGGGGAGCTGTTTTTT CAWSVKGAGELFF
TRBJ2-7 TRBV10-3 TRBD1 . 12 TGTGCCAGCAAACAGGGGGAGGACGAGCAGTACTTC CASKQGEDEQYF
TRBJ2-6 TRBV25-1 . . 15 TGTGCCAGCAGTGTTATACTTCTGCGGGCCAACGTCCTGACTTTC CASSVILLRANVLTF
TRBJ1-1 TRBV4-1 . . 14 TGCGCCAGCAGCCTAGGCAGGGGGAACACTGAAGCTTTCTTT CASSLGRGNTEAFF
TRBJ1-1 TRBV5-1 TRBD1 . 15 TGCGCCAGCAGCTCGGGGACAGGGACGAACACTGAAGCTTTCTTT CASSSGTGTNTEAFF
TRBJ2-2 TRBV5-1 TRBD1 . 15 TGCGCCAGCAGCCCGGGACAGGGGGTGAAAAGGGAGCTGTTTTTT CASSPGQGVKRELFF
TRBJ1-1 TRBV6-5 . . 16 TGTGCCAGCAGTTACAAATTTGGGGCGATGAGAACTGAAGCTTTCTTT CASSYKFGAMRTEAFF